The present T cell receptor (beta chain) was sequenced within a study of T cell responses to AZD1222 COVID-19 vaccine. Study-wide results and caveats: At baseline, seropositivity was found in only 5 to 7 AZD1222 recipients. Increased Spike-specific TCR breadth and depth were observed after two AZD1222 doses.

TCRdb's table, derived via immunoSEQ multiplex PCR, lists solely in-frame clones and lacks some. The table lists 110,000 or so clones, more than 85% of them singletons. About this clone: Antigen unknown.

Second doses were pooled across both intervals (about 4 or about 12 weeks). The CDR3 sequence is 13 residues long. Germline assignment: CDR1 LGHNA and CDR2 YSLEER. Trimming cost V 0 bases and J 4 bases, with 6 bases left between them. The chain recombines TRBV4-3 with TRBJ1-1, with D tentatively TRBD1 (5 bases). Sequencing used peripheral blood, obtained 28 days after the second AZD1222 dose. The clonotype originates from an adult who received the AZD1222 COVID-19 vaccine. The CDR3 DNA is TGCGCCAGCAGCCAAGACGGGGGCACTGAAGCTTTCTTT. Residues: CASSQDGGTEAFF.